The rows below give T cell receptor beta chains drawn from one sample of a study of blood T cell repertoires in COVID-19. TCRdb's table, derived via immunoSEQ multiplex PCR, lists solely in-frame clones and lacks some. The sample shows about 240,000 clones, about 68% of them seen only once. The sample was peripheral blood. Every receptor here comes from a woman aged 80 or over with acute or convalescent COVID-19. Both conserved end residues are part of each CDR3. The order of the fields is J gene, clone size, V gene, D gene, CDR3 DNA, CDR3 protein. The D gene is left open where the match is weak. Expanded clones get a size class; other rows say once, few or many, or leave the size out.

>TRBJ1-5|.|TRBV12-3/TRBV12-4|.
TGTGCCAGCAGTCGACAGTGGAAGCCCCAGCATTTT
CASSRQWKPQHF
>TRBJ2-7|few|TRBV19|TRBD2
TGTGCCAGTAGCCCTCGACTAGCGGGGACCCCCTACGAGCAGTACTTC
CASSPRLAGTPYEQYF
>TRBJ2-1|.|TRBV3-1/TRBV3-2|TRBD2
TGTGCCAGCAGCCCACGCTTGGCTAGCGGGAGCAATGAGCAGTTCTTC
CASSPRLASGSNEQFF
>TRBJ1-5|few|TRBV15|TRBD1
TGTGCCACCAGCAGAGATTTCCCGACAGGGAGGAATCAGCCCCAGCATTTT
CATSRDFPTGRNQPQHF
>TRBJ1-6|.|TRBV27|.
TGTGCCAGCACCAGATACCACTTT
CASTRYHF
>TRBJ1-2|.|TRBV3-1/TRBV3-2|.
TGTGCCACACAACGTTCGGGGCCTGAGCGGGGAGGCGGCTACACCTTC
CATQRSGPERGGGYTF
>TRBJ2-4|.|TRBV20-1|.
TGCAGTGCTAGTCTGTCGGCCAAAAACATTCAGTACTTC
CSASLSAKNIQYF
>TRBJ2-7|.|TRBV7-2|.
TGTGCCAGCAGCTTATTTCCCGCATTTAGATACGAGCAGTACTTC
CASSLFPAFRYEQYF
>TRBJ1-5|.|TRBV2|.
TGTGCCAGCAGTGAAGACAGGCACACGCCCCAGCATTTT
CASSEDRHTPQHF
>TRBJ2-5|.|TRBV3-1/TRBV3-2|.
TGTGCCAGCAGCCACCACGGGGGGCGTCAAGAGACCCAGTACTTC
CASSHHGGRQETQYF
>TRBJ1-1|few|TRBV5-1|TRBD1
TGCGCCAGCAGCTTGGCCCCCGGGACAGTCAACACTGAAGCTTTCTTT
CASSLAPGTVNTEAFF
>TRBJ2-3|once|TRBV18|TRBD1
TGTGCCAGCTCACCAAAGACAGGGAGCACAGATACGCAGTATTTT
CASSPKTGSTDTQYF
>TRBJ2-7|.|TRBV5-1|TRBD1
TGCGCCAGCAGCTTGGTGGGACAGCTTTACGAGCAGTACTTC
CASSLVGQLYEQYF
>TRBJ2-1|.|TRBV5-1|TRBD2
TGCGCCAGCCAGATAGCGGGATTCGACAATGAGCAGTTCTTC
CASQIAGFDNEQFF
>TRBJ2-1|once|TRBV30|.
TGTGCCTGGAGTGTACAAGGGACTTACAATGAGCAGTTCTTC
CAWSVQGTYNEQFF
>TRBJ2-3|once|TRBV4-1|TRBD1
TGCGCCAGCAGCCAAGACGGCCCTGGGACAGTATCAGCAGGAGATACGCAGTATTTT
CASSQDGPGTVSAGDTQYF
>TRBJ1-1|few|TRBV29-1|TRBD1
TGCAGCGGGGACAGGGGTCGGAACACTGAAGCTTTCTTT
CSGDRGRNTEAFF
>TRBJ1-2|.|TRBV3-1/TRBV3-2|.
TGTGCCAGCAGCTACGGGGGTTATGGCTACACCTTC
CASSYGGYGYTF
>TRBJ1-4|few|TRBV15|TRBD1
TGTGCCACCAGGAGAGGGCTGGGGGGACAGGATCGTTTT
CATRRGLGGQDRF
>TRBJ2-2|.|TRBV12-5|.
TGTGCTAGTGGTTCCTGGCCAAGGACAGAGAACACCGGGGAGCTGTTTTTT
CASGSWPRTENTGELFF
>TRBJ2-7|.|TRBV6-5|TRBD1
TGTGCCAGCAACCCGGACAGGGTCAACTACGAGCAGTACTTC
CASNPDRVNYEQYF
>TRBJ1-2|.|TRBV7-8|TRBD1
TGTGCCAGCAGCTTAGCAACAGGGGATCGTGGCTACACCTTC
CASSLATGDRGYTF
>TRBJ1-5|.|TRBV2|.
TGTGCCAGCAGTGAATCCGGGTTCGGCAATCAGCCCCAGCATTTT
CASSESGFGNQPQHF
>TRBJ1-1|.|TRBV18|TRBD1
TGTGCCAGCTCAGAGGACAGGGGCACTGAAGCTTTCTTT
CASSEDRGTEAFF
>TRBJ2-7|.|TRBV10-1|.
TGCGCCAGCAGTGACGGCAGGGGAGTATACGAGCAGTACTTC
CASSDGRGVYEQYF
>TRBJ2-3|.|TRBV23-1|.
TGCGCCAGCAGTCACCCTCTGGGGGCCACAGATACGCAGTATTTT
CASSHPLGATDTQYF
>TRBJ1-2|.|TRBV19|TRBD1
TGTGCCAGTAGTCAACCGGGACAGGGGACTCTCTTTAACTATGGCTACACCTTC
CASSQPGQGTLFNYGYTF
>TRBJ2-1|.|TRBV4-1|.
TGCGCCAGCAGCCAATCGTTCGGTGAGCAGTTCTTC
CASSQSFGEQFF
>TRBJ2-7|.|TRBV18|TRBD1
TGTGCCAGCTCACCACGGGAAAGGGGGCCGCGTTCGGGTTCTTTGCCGTACGAGCAGTACTTC
CASSPRERGPRSGSLPYEQYF
>TRBJ1-5|.|TRBV6-5|.
TGTGCCAGCAACGAACAGGGAGGCAATCAGCCCCAGCATTTT
CASNEQGGNQPQHF
>TRBJ1-4|few|TRBV6-5|.
TGTGCCGGGGGGGTGGTGGGGATAGGAGAAAAACTGTTTTTT
CAGGVVGIGEKLFF
>TRBJ1-1|.|TRBV11-3|.
TGTGCCAGCAGCTTAGGAGCGGGGACGGCTGAAGCTTTCTTT
CASSLGAGTAEAFF
>TRBJ2-6|.|TRBV19|TRBD1
TGTGCCAGCCAGGGGACAGTGGCCTCTGGGGCCAACGTCCTGACTTTC
CASQGTVASGANVLTF
>TRBJ2-1|.|TRBV7-6|TRBD2
TGTGCCAGCAGCCCCACGGGGGGTACCCCCGTCGCGAATGAGCAGTTCTTC
CASSPTGGTPVANEQFF
>TRBJ2-2|.|TRBV2|.
TGTGCCAGCAGTGGACAGAACACCGGGGAGCTGTTTTTT
CASSGQNTGELFF
>TRBJ2-7|.|TRBV4-1|.
TGCGCCAGCAGCCAAGACGAGGGGGTCGGCGAGCAGTACTTC
CASSQDEGVGEQYF
>TRBJ2-5|.|TRBV15|TRBD1
TGTGCCACCACCGGAGGCGGGACAGGGAGTAGAAGGCAAGAGACCCAGTACTTC
CATTGGGTGSRRQETQYF
>TRBJ1-6|.|TRBV30|.
TGTGCCTGGAAGGTGGGCCCCGGCGATTCACCCCTCCACTTT
CAWKVGPGDSPLHF
>TRBJ1-3|.|TRBV28|.
TGTGCCAGCAGTAGACTGACAGGCGGTGGTGGAAACACCATATATTTT
CASSRLTGGGGNTIYF
>TRBJ1-2|few|TRBV7-9|.
TGTGCCAGCAGCCTAGGATACAGCAAATCCTTCGGCTACACCTTC
CASSLGYSKSFGYTF
>TRBJ1-5|.|TRBV19|.
TGTGCCAGTAGTATCGAGGCAGGCAATCAGCCCCAGCATTTT
CASSIEAGNQPQHF
>TRBJ2-2|.|TRBV6-6|TRBD1
TGTGCCAGCAGATCACAGGGGGCGAACACCGGGGAGCTGTTTTTT
CASRSQGANTGELFF
>TRBJ1-1|.|TRBV12-3/TRBV12-4|.
TGTGCCAGCAGCCCTACCATCGGGGGGGCTTTCTTT
CASSPTIGGAFF